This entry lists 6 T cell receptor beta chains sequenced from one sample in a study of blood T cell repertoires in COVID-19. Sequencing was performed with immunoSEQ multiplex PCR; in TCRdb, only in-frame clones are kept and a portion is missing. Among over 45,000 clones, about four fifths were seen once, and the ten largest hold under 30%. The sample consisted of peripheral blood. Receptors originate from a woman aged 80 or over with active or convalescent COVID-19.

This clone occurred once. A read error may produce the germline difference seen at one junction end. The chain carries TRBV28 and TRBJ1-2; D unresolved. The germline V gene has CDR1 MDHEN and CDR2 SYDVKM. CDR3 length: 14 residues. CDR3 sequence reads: CVSSLLGLNYGYTF. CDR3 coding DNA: TGTGTCAGCAGTCTCCTAGGACTGAACTATGGCTACACCTTC.

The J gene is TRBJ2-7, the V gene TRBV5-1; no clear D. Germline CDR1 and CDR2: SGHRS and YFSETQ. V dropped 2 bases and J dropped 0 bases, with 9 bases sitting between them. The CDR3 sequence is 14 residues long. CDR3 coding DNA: TGCGCCAGCAGCTTAGGAGCCCCCTCCTACGAGCAGTACTTC. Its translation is CASSLGAPSYEQYF.

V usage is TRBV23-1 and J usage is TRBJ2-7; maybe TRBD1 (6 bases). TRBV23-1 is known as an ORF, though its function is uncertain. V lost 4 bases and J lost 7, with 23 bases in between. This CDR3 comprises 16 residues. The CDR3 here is CASSPIDRPPFREQYF. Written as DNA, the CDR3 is TGCGCCAGCAGTCCGATAGACAGGCCGCCCTTTAGAGAGCAGTACTTC.

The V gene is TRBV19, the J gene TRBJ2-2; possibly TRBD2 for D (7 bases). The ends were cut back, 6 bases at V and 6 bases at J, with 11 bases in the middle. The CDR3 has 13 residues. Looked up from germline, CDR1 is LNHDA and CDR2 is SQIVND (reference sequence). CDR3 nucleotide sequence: TGTGCCAGTAGGTTGCGGGGGCCCGGGGAGCTGTTTTTT. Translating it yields CASRLRGPGELFF.

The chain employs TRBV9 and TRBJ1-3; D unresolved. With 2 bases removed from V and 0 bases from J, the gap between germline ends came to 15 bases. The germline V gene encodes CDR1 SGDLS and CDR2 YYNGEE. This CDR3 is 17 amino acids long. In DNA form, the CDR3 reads TGTGCCAGCAGCGTTTCGTCTGCCCGGGACTCTGGAAACACCATATATTTT. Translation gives CASSVSSARDSGNTIYF.

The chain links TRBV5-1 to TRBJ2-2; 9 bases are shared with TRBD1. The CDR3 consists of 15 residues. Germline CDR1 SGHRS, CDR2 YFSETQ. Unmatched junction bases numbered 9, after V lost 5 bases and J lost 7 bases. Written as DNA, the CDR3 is TGCGCCAGCAGACCACCGGGACAGGGCATCGGGGAGCTGTTTTTT. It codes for CASRPPGQGIGELFF.